This T cell receptor (beta chain) was profiled in a study of T cells in Graves' hyperthyroidism and ophthalmopathy. Study context: Blood from the periphery was taken at initial diagnosis, before any treatment.

The source material, RNA transcripts, was used to amplify TCR beta CDR3 regions. The study used the HTBI primer set for a first-round RT-PCR of the TCR CDR3. TCRdb ran MiXCR on the multiplex PCR reads and lists one entry per CDR3 protein. The table lists roughly 720,000 distinct CDR3 sequences, roughly 17% of them singletons, with 15% to 18% in the top ten. The germline V gene has CDR1 SGHDT and CDR2 YYEEEE. Between the trimmed V and J ends, which lost 4 bases and 2 bases, there was a span of 18 bases. The CDR3 runs to 16 residues. Study-level findings and limits: Most thyroid-expanded clonotypes above 0.001 were also found in blood.

This clonotype has a handful of counts. What it binds is unknown. The source of this sequence is a man in his fifties or sixties with Graves' hyperthyroidism. The V gene is TRBV5-6, the J gene TRBJ1-2, with a tentative D call TRBD1 (5 bases). The sequenced material came from blood. The chain's CDR3 is CASSPSGTPSNYGYTF. CDR3 in DNA: TGTGCCAGCAGCCCAAGCGGGACCCCGTCCAACTATGGCTACACCTTC.